The T cell receptor beta chain under discussion was sequenced for a study of T-cell reconstitution after alpha-beta-depleted transplantation in children. Study findings and constraints: Several patients had high TCRbeta diversity at day 60; it came from surviving recipient T cells and thymic progenitors. T-cell numbers and diversity one year post-transplant derived largely from freshly generated T cells. There were reportedly several hundred expanded graft clones from which alpha-beta T cells came about two months after transplant.

This clonotype was counted many times. The antigen remains undetermined. Unique molecular identifiers featured in how the TCRbeta library was prepared. From the PCR reads, TCRdb called clonotypes with MiXCR, one entry per CDR3 protein. The sample consists of about 290,000 distinct CDR3 sequences, 10% of them appearing once. Germline values: CDR1 SQVTM, CDR2 ANQGSEA. This CDR3 is built from 12 residues. With 3 bases removed from V and 4 bases from J, the gap between germline ends came to 9 bases. The rearrangement joins TRBV29-1 to TRBJ1-2; D gene uncertain. This TCR came from a boy less than two years old with acute myeloid leukemia, due to receive a stem cell transplant. The specimen was PBMCs, collected before TCRalphabeta/CD19-depleted stem cell transplant. The CDR3 bases are TGCAGCGTTGATGGGGTTGGCTATGGCTACACCTTC. Protein sequence: CSVDGVGYGYTF.